These T cell receptor beta chains were read from a single sample in a study of T cell responses to AZD1222 COVID-19 vaccine. Assay: immunoSEQ multiplex PCR; the TCRdb copy retains only in-frame clones and omits some. The table has over 150,000 clones, over 85% seen once. The specimen was peripheral blood, collected on day 0 of AZD1222 vaccination. These receptors all stem from an adult in good health. The CDR3 runs from the conserved cysteine through the conserved F or W. The D gene is left open where the match is weak. Rows may omit the clone size; those that give it use once, few, many or a size class.

V: TRBV7-2; size: .; D: .; J: TRBJ1-2; CDR3: CASSPGGAFNYGYTF; DNA: TGTGCCAGCAGCCCGGGGGGGGCCTTTAACTATGGCTACACCTTC
V: TRBV5-5; size: .; D: .; J: TRBJ2-5; CDR3: CASSRQTQYF; DNA: TGTGCCAGCAGTCGACAGACCCAGTACTTC
V: TRBV15; size: .; D: .; J: TRBJ2-7; CDR3: CATSRDTVRGSEQYF; DNA: TGTGCCACCAGCAGAGATACAGTCAGGGGTTCCGAGCAGTACTTC
V: TRBV6-5; size: .; D: .; J: TRBJ1-5; CDR3: CASSPGQYSNQPQHF; DNA: TGTGCCAGCAGCCCGGGGCAGTATAGCAATCAGCCCCAGCATTTT
V: TRBV10-3; size: .; D: TRBD1; J: TRBJ1-1; CDR3: CAIGTGGEVNTEAFF; DNA: TGTGCCATCGGAACAGGGGGCGAGGTGAACACTGAAGCTTTCTTT
V: TRBV3-1/TRBV3-2; size: .; D: TRBD1; J: TRBJ1-1; CDR3: CASSQSRTGNTEAFF; DNA: TGTGCCAGCAGCCAATCCCGGACAGGGAACACTGAAGCTTTCTTT
V: TRBV5-1; size: .; D: .; J: TRBJ1-1; CDR3: CASVPSEGRKNTEAFF; DNA: TGCGCCAGTGTACCTTCGGAGGGGCGTAAGAACACTGAAGCTTTCTTT
V: TRBV20-1; size: .; D: .; J: TRBJ2-1; CDR3: CSASIRGEQFF; DNA: TGCAGTGCTAGTATCAGGGGTGAGCAGTTCTTC
V: TRBV19; size: .; D: .; J: TRBJ1-1; CDR3: CASSGGTKNTEAFF; DNA: TGTGCCAGTAGTGGGGGGACCAAGAACACTGAAGCTTTCTTT
V: TRBV5-5; size: .; D: .; J: TRBJ1-3; CDR3: CASSLARQVGNTIYF; DNA: TGTGCCAGCAGCCTGGCCCGACAAGTTGGAAACACCATATATTTT
V: TRBV9; size: .; D: TRBD1; J: TRBJ2-7; CDR3: CASSEQGAPYEQYF; DNA: TGTGCCAGCAGCGAACAGGGGGCCCCCTACGAGCAGTACTTC
V: TRBV19; size: .; D: .; J: TRBJ1-1; CDR3: CASSIGGYTEAFF; DNA: TGTGCCAGTAGTATCGGGGGGTACACTGAAGCTTTCTTT
V: TRBV11-2; size: .; D: TRBD2; J: TRBJ2-7; CDR3: CATKWTSGSSYEQYF; DNA: TGTGCCACCAAATGGACTAGCGGGAGCTCCTACGAGCAGTACTTC
V: TRBV6-5; size: once; D: .; J: TRBJ1-1; CDR3: CASSYSGAITEAFF; DNA: TGTGCCAGCAGTTACTCGGGGGCCATCACTGAAGCTTTCTTT
V: TRBV29-1; size: .; D: .; J: TRBJ2-7; CDR3: CSVVGGISYEQYF; DNA: TGCAGCGTTGTGGGCGGGATCTCCTACGAGCAGTACTTC
V: TRBV30; size: .; D: TRBD2; J: TRBJ2-3; CDR3: CAWTPGTNTDTQYF; DNA: TGTGCCTGGACCCCGGGGACTAACACAGATACGCAGTATTTT
V: TRBV28; size: .; D: TRBD1; J: TRBJ1-1; CDR3: CASSGLQGISRTEAFF; DNA: TGTGCCAGCAGTGGTTTACAGGGGATCTCTCGGACTGAAGCTTTCTTT
V: TRBV4-1; size: .; D: .; J: TRBJ1-2; CDR3: CASTTGQANYGYTF; DNA: TGCGCCAGCACCACAGGGCAGGCAAACTATGGCTACACCTTC
V: TRBV9; size: .; D: TRBD2; J: TRBJ2-5; CDR3: CASSVASGRAGETQYF; DNA: TGTGCCAGCAGCGTAGCAAGCGGGAGGGCCGGGGAGACCCAGTACTTC
V: TRBV18; size: .; D: .; J: TRBJ1-4; CDR3: CASSPGPPGEGKLFF; DNA: TGTGCCAGCTCACCAGGACCGCCGGGGGAGGGAAAACTGTTTTTT
V: TRBV27; size: once; D: .; J: TRBJ2-3; CDR3: CASSFWRASTDTQYF; DNA: TGTGCCAGCAGTTTTTGGCGGGCATCCACAGATACGCAGTATTTT
V: TRBV25-1; size: .; D: .; J: TRBJ1-1; CDR3: CASSPQGRNTEAFF; DNA: TGTGCCAGCAGTCCCCAGGGGAGGAATACTGAAGCTTTCTTT
V: TRBV14; size: .; D: TRBD1; J: TRBJ1-1; CDR3: CASSPTGVHEAFF; DNA: TGTGCCAGCAGCCCGACAGGGGTACATGAAGCTTTCTTT
V: TRBV19; size: .; D: .; J: TRBJ1-2; CDR3: CASSPLGRGSANTF; DNA: TGTGCCAGTAGTCCCTTGGGTAGGGGGAGTGCAAACACCTTC
V: TRBV5-1; size: .; D: TRBD2; J: TRBJ2-7; CDR3: CASSLGLAGGPYEQYF; DNA: TGCGCCAGCAGCTTGGGACTAGCGGGGGGCCCTTACGAGCAGTACTTC
V: TRBV7-2; size: .; D: .; J: TRBJ2-5; CDR3: CASSTTGPETQYF; DNA: TGTGCCAGCAGCACGACAGGTCCAGAGACCCAGTACTTC
V: TRBV27; size: .; D: .; J: TRBJ2-5; CDR3: CASSPRSSQETQYF; DNA: TGTGCCAGCAGTCCTAGGTCCTCCCAAGAGACCCAGTACTTC
V: TRBV11-3; size: .; D: TRBD2; J: TRBJ2-7; CDR3: CASSPPSGSGYEQYF; DNA: TGTGCCAGCAGCCCTCCTAGCGGGAGCGGGTACGAGCAGTACTTC
V: TRBV19; size: few; D: .; J: TRBJ1-5; CDR3: CASRIQGSGGQPQHF; DNA: TGTGCCAGTAGGATCCAGGGGTCGGGGGGTCAGCCCCAGCATTTT
V: TRBV2; size: .; D: TRBD2; J: TRBJ2-3; CDR3: CASSELAGSTDTQYF; DNA: TGTGCCAGCAGTGAACTAGCGGGAAGCACAGATACGCAGTATTTT
V: TRBV7-2; size: few; D: .; J: TRBJ2-4; CDR3: CASSFGTRGGKNIQYF; DNA: TGTGCCAGCAGCTTCGGGACTCGGGGTGGGAAAAACATTCAGTACTTC
V: TRBV5-1; size: .; D: .; J: TRBJ2-3; CDR3: CASSLQTVGTGHTQYF; DNA: TGCGCCAGCAGCCTACAAACAGTGGGAACTGGGCATACGCAGTATTTT
V: TRBV4-1; size: .; D: .; J: TRBJ2-7; CDR3: CASSQIRGPILF; DNA: TGCGCCAGCAGCCAGATAAGGGGACCAATACTCTTC
V: TRBV10-2; size: .; D: .; J: TRBJ1-6; CDR3: CASRVDSTNSPLHF; DNA: TGCGCCAGCAGAGTGGACAGCACCAATTCACCCCTCCACTTT
V: TRBV18; size: once; D: .; J: TRBJ1-2; CDR3: CASSLQDYGYTF; DNA: TGTGCCAGCTCCCTCCAGGACTATGGCTACACCTTC
V: TRBV7-2; size: once; D: .; J: TRBJ1-6; CDR3: CASSSRRTVNNSPLHF; DNA: TGTGCCAGCAGCTCGAGGAGGACAGTAAATAATTCACCCCTCCACTTT